The entry below gives a single TCR beta chain sequence along with its context. The table came from immunoSEQ multiplex PCR; TCRdb's copy has only in-frame clones and leaves some out. The sample shows tens of thousands of clones, 82% of them seen only once. The record originates from a study of PD-L1 blockade in urothelial cancer. Study-level information: Earlier, patients had received 0 to 3 chemotherapy regimens.

Germline loops: CDR1 MNHEY, CDR2 SMNVEV (reference sequence). V lost 0 bases and J 3 bases, leaving 9 bases between the germline ends. The CDR3 is made up of 16 amino acids. This TCR was sampled from a man between 65 and 80 years old with urothelial cancer. The chain carries TRBV27 and TRBJ1-6, with D possibly being TRBD1 (6 bases). The input for sequencing was PBMCs, taken around atezolizumab (anti-PD-L1) treatment. The CDR3 is CASSLSRTVYNSPLHF. The CDR3 DNA is TGTGCCAGCAGTTTATCCCGGACAGTCTATAATTCACCCCTCCACTTT.